This T cell receptor beta chain was retrieved from a study of OX40 agonist ivuxolimab in advanced cancers. Study conclusions and caveats: Expanded clones tended on average to be more numerous among CD8+ T cells than CD4+.

Collection of blood occurred at baseline, at cycle 4 day 1, and at cycle 7 day 1. Comment on this clone: Its antigen is still unknown.

The length of the CDR3 is 17 residues. V was pared by 1 base and J by 3 bases, with 19 bases between. The germline CDR1 and CDR2 sequences are SGHTS and YDEGEE. Sequencing used immunoSEQ multiplex PCR; TCRdb keeps in-frame clones, though not all of them. Among roughly 56,000 clones, 80% to 85% were seen once, and the ten largest hold approximately 4.2%. Material: CD4+ or CD8+ T cells sorted from blood, obtained in a trial of the OX40 agonist ivuxolimab. The receptor's source is an adult with an advanced solid tumor such as melanoma, head and neck, liver or kidney cancer. The genes are TRBV5-8 and TRBJ1-2; D perhaps matches TRBD1 (5 bases). The CDR3, as DNA: TGTGCCAGCAGCTTGAGAGGGGATAGGGGCGAGGACTATGGCTACACCTTC. This translates into CASSLRGDRGEDYGYTF.